This TCR beta chain was profiled in a study of blood T cell repertoires in COVID-19. Study in general: Collection of acute and convalescent COVID-19 samples took place in the United States, Italy and Spain. The cDNA or gDNA used as material had been derived from T cells, B-cell-depleted T cells, or PBMCs.

This CDR3 region has 23 residues. The V segment lost 4 bases and the J segment 0 bases; nucleotides outside the gene matches: 21. Germline V gene lookup returns CDR1 SNHLY and CDR2 FYNNEI. Source study methods: Estimates of nucleated cell counts were drawn from the amplification of reference gene primers. The table came from immunoSEQ multiplex PCR; TCRdb's copy has only in-frame clones and leaves some out. For V, J and clone size, that table is used; D and trimming come from the DNA. This table has 150,000 to 200,000 clones, approximately 74% appearing once. V and J are TRBV2 and TRBJ2-1; TRBD2 matches 13 bases. The origin of this receptor is a woman aged 80 or over with acute or convalescent COVID-19. Material: peripheral blood. CDR3 nucleotide sequence: TGTGCCAGCAGTGGAACCGGGACTAGCGGGAACATACCATCAAGCCCCTCCTACAATGAGCAGTTCTTC. It encodes CASSGTGTSGNIPSSPSYNEQFF.